This T cell receptor beta chain came from a study of shared clonotypes between healthy human individuals. Note on this clone: Other DNA sequences in the sample encode the same CDR3.

Here immunoSEQ multiplex PCR was the method, and the copy in TCRdb shows in-frame clones only, minus some. The table lists about 980,000 clones, 60% to 85% of them singletons. Germline CDR1 MDHEN, CDR2 SYDVKM. The CDR3 covers 14 residues. The ends lost 4 bases at V and 0 bases at J; junction bases unmatched: 1. This TCR was sampled from a young man in good health. The sequenced sample consisted of memory CD4+ T cells sorted from blood. Subset of the sample: CD45RA-negative fraction. The chain employs TRBV28 and TRBJ2-3; 7 bases match TRBD2. DNA of the CDR3: TGTGCCAGCAGTTCCGGGGGGAGCACAGATACGCAGTATTTT. It yields the protein CASSSGGSTDTQYF.